These 5 T cell receptor beta chains were all obtained from the same sample, sequenced in a study of blood T cell repertoires in COVID-19. Method: immunoSEQ multiplex PCR; TCRdb's copy keeps in-frame clones and lacks some. The repertoire includes about 220,000 clones, approximately 85% of them detected once, and 5.2% sits in the top ten. The sample was peripheral blood. These receptors originate from a woman in her seventies with COVID-19, enrolled during active disease.

The chain uses TRBV28 and TRBJ2-1, with 13 bases that match TRBD2. V dropped 8 bases and J dropped 1; count of bases not matched to a gene: 2. Germline V lookup: CDR1 MDHEN, CDR2 SYDVKM. The CDR3 runs to 15 residues. The CDR3 region has the DNA TGTGCCAGCGGACTAGCGGGAGCATCCTACAATGAGCAGTTCTTC. Translating gives CASGLAGASYNEQFF.

The chain employs TRBV18 and TRBJ1-5; no firm D call. V was trimmed by 3 bases and J by 0 bases, leaving 3 bases between them. Germline values: CDR1 KGHSH, CDR2 LQKENI. CDR3 size: 13 residues. CDR3 sequence: CASSPASNQPQHF. In DNA, the CDR3 is TGTGCCAGCTCACCGGCTAGCAATCAGCCCCAGCATTTT.

This rearrangement joins TRBV7-8 to TRBJ1-5; TRBD1 might be the D (5 bases). V was shortened by 2 bases and J by 5 bases, with 19 bases between the two germline ends. The CDR3 spans 17 residues. CDR1 is SGHVS and CDR2 is FQNEAQ in the germline V gene. The CDR3 DNA reads as TGTGCCAGCAGCTTACGAACTTTGAACCAGGGCGATCAGCCCCAGCATTTT. It codes for CASSLRTLNQGDQPQHF.

This clone appeared a few times. The chain links TRBV19 to TRBJ1-6; 7 positions agree with TRBD1. The CDR3 sequence is 14 residues long. V gave up 5 bases and J gave up 10 bases; unmatched junction bases: 8. Germline V gene data show CDR1 as LNHDA and CDR2 as SQIVND (reference sequence). DNA of the CDR3: TGTGCCAGTAGTCAAGACAGGGAGTACTCACCCCTCCACTTT. Amino acids: CASSQDREYSPLHF.

The V and J genes are TRBV6-5 and TRBJ1-5; possibly TRBD1 for D (6 bases). Germline assignment: CDR1 MNHEY and CDR2 SVGAGI. V lost 6 bases, J lost 3 bases, and 12 bases lay in between. This CDR3 has 14 residues. Here the CDR3 reads CASRAGQYNQPQHF. CDR3 nucleotide sequence: TGTGCCAGCAGGGCAGGACAGTACAATCAGCCCCAGCATTTT.